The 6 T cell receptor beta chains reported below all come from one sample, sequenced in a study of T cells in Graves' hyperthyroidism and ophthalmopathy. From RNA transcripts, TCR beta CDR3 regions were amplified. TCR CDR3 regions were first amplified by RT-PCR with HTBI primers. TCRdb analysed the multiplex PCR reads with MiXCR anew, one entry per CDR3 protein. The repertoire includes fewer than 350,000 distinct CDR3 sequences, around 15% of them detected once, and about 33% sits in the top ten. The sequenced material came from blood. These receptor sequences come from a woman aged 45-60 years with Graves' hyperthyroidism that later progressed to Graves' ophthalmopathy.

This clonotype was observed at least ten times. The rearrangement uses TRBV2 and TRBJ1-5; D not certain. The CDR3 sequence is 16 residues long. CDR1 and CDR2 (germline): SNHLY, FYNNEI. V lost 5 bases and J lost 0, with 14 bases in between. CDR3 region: CASSPPRTPSNQPQHF. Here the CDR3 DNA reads TGTGCCAGCAGTCCACCCCGGACCCCTAGCAATCAGCCCCAGCATTTT.

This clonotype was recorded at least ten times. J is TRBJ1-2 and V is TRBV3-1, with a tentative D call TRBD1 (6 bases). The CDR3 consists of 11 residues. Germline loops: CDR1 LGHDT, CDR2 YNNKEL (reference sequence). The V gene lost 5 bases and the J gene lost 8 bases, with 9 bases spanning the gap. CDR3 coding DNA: TGTGCCAGCAGCGACAGGTCCGGCTACACCTTC. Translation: CASSDRSGYTF.

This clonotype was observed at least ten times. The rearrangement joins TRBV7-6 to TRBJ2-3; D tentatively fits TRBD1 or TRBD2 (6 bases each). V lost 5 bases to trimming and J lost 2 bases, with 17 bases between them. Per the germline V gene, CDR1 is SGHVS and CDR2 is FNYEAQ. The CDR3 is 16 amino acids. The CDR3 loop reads CASSPRGGRPTDTQYF. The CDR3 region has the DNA TGTGCCAGCAGCCCACGAGGGGGGCGGCCCACAGATACGCAGTATTTT. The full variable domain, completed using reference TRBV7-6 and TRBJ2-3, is GAGVSQSPRYKVTKRGQDVALRCDPISGHVSLYWYRQALGQGPEFLTYFNYEAQQDKSGLPNDRFSAERPEGSISTLTIQRTEQRDSAMYRCASSPRGGRPTDTQYFGPGTRLTVL.

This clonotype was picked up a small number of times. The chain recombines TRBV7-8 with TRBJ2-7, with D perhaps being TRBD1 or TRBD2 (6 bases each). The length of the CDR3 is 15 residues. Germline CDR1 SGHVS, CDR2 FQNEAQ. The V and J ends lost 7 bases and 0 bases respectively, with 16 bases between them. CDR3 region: CASIRSGGGSYEQYF. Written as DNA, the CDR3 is TGTGCCAGCATCCGTAGCGGAGGGGGCTCCTACGAGCAGTACTTC.

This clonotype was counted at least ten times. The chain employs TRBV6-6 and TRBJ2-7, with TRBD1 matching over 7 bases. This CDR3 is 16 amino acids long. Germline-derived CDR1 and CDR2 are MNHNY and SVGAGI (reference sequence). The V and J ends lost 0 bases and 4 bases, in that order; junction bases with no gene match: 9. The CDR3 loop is CASSYSATGVKYEQYF. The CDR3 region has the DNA TGTGCCAGCAGTTACTCGGCAACAGGGGTTAAATACGAGCAGTACTTC.

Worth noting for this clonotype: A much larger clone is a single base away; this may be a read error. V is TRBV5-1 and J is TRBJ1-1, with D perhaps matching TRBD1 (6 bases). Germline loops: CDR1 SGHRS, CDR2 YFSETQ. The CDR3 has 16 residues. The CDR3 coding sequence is TGCGCCAGCGGCTTGGCCTTGATAGGGGGTTGGGCTGAAGCTTTCTTT. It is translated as CASGLALIGGWAEAFF. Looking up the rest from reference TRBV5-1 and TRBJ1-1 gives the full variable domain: KAGVTQTPRYLIKTRGQQVTLSCSPISGHRSVSWYQQTPGQGLQFLFEYFSETQRNKGNFPGRFSGRQFSNSRSEMNVSTLELGDSALYLCASGLALIGGWAEAFFGQGTRLTVV.